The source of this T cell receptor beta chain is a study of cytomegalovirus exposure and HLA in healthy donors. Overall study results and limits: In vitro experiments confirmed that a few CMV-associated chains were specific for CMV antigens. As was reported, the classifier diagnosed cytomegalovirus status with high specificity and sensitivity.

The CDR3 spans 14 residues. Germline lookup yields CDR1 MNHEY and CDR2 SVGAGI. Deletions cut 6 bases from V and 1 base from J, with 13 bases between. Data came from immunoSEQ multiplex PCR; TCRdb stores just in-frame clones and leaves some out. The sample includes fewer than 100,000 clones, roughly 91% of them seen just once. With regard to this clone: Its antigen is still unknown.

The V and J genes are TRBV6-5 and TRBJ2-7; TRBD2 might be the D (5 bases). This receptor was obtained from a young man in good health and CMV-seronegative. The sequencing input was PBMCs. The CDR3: CASRNRERSYEQYF. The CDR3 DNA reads TGTGCCAGCAGGAACCGGGAAAGATCCTACGAGCAGTACTTC.